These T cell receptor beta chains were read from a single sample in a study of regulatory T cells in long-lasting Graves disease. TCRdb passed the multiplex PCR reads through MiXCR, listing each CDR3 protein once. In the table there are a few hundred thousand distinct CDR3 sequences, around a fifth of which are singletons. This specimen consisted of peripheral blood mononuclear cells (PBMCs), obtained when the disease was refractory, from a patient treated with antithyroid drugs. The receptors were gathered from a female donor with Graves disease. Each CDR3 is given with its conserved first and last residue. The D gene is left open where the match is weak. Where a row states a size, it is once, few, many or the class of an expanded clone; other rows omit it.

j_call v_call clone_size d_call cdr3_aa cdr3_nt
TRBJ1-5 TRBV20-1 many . CSAENGFNQPQHF TGCAGTGCCGAGAACGGGTTCAATCAGCCCCAGCATTTT
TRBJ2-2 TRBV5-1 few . CASSWTQNTGELFF TGCGCCAGCAGCTGGACACAGAACACCGGGGAGCTGTTTTTT
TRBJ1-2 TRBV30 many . CAWSVGRPYGYTF TGTGCCTGGAGTGTCGGTAGGCCCTATGGCTACACCTTC
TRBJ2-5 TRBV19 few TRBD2 CASTIREGPRETQYF TGTGCCTCGACGATTCGGGAGGGCCCTCGAGAGACCCAGTACTTC
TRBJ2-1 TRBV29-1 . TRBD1 CSVEPTGGRDNEQFF TGCAGCGTTGAGCCGACAGGGGGAAGGGACAATGAGCAGTTCTTC
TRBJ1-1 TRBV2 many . CASRPSGVEAFF TGTGCCAGCAGGCCATCAGGGGTTGAAGCTTTCTTT
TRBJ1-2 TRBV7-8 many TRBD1 CASSLTTGTGRYGYTF TGTGCCAGCAGCTTGACGACCGGGACAGGGCGGTATGGCTACACCTTC
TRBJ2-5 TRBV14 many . CASSQQLGETQYF TGTGCCAGCAGCCAACAGTTGGGCGAGACCCAGTACTTC
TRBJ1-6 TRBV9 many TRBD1 CASSSGQGGSPLHF TGTGCCAGCAGCTCGGGACAGGGAGGCTCACCCCTCCACTTT
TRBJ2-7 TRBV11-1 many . CASGGTDTYELYF TGTGCCAGCGGGGGGACAGACACCTACGAGCTGTACTTC
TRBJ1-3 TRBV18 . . CASSLQEGAGNTIYF TGTGCCAGCTCACTCCAGGAGGGAGCTGGAAACACCATATATTTT
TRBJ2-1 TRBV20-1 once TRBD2 CSAKTSKDYNEQFF TGCAGTGCTAAGACTAGCAAAGATTACAATGAGCAGTTCTTC
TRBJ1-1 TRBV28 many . CASSLHRVGTEAFF TGTGCCAGCAGTTTGCACAGGGTTGGCACTGAAGCTTTCTTT
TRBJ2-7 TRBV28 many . CASSSLGTGAYEQYF TGTGCCAGCAGTTCCCTCGGGACGGGGGCCTACGAGCAGTACTTC
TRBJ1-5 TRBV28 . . CASSIQGRQPQHF TGTGCCAGCAGTATACAGGGTCGCCAGCCCCAGCATTTT
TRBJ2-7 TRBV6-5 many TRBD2 CASSYSTSDEQYF TGTGCCAGCAGTTACTCGACTAGCGACGAGCAGTACTTC
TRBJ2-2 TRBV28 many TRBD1 CASRPRTGGAIGELFF TGTGCCAGCAGACCCAGGACAGGGGGCGCGATCGGGGAGCTGTTTTTT
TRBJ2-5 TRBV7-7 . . CASSPRHKGETQYF TGTGCCAGCAGCCCGAGACACAAGGGCGAGACCCAGTACTTC
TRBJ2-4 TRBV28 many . CASSLMQIGDIQYF TGTGCCAGCAGTTTGATGCAGATCGGTGACATTCAGTACTTC
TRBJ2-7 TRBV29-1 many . CSVRDLEQYF TGCAGCGTGCGGGACCTCGAGCAGTACTTC
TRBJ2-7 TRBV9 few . CASSVEGVPYEQYF TGTGCCAGCAGCGTGGAGGGAGTGCCCTACGAGCAGTACTTC
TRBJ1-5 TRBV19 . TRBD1 CASSKGQGGNQPQHF TGTGCCAGTAGTAAAGGACAGGGAGGCAATCAGCCCCAGCATTTT
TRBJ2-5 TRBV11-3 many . CASSFGGPQETQYF TGTGCCAGCAGCTTTGGTGGGCCGCAAGAGACCCAGTACTTC
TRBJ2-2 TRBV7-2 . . CASSPWSGINTGELFF TGTGCCAGCAGTCCATGGTCGGGGATAAACACCGGGGAGCTGTTTTTT
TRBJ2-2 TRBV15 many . CATSPQVWGDTGELFF TGTGCCACCAGCCCTCAGGTTTGGGGGGACACCGGGGAGCTGTTTTTT
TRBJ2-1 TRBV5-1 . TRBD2 CASSLWTSGTYEQFF TGCGCCAGCAGCTTATGGACTAGCGGAACCTACGAGCAGTTCTTC
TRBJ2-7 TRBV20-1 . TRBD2 CSAFPASGRADPYEQYF TGCAGTGCTTTCCCCGCGAGCGGGAGGGCGGATCCCTACGAGCAGTACTTC
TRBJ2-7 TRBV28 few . CASSPPLPSSEQYF TGTGCCAGCAGTCCCCCCCTCCCTAGCTCCGAGCAGTACTTC
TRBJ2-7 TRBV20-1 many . CSAPEGGVGEQYF TGCAGTGCTCCCGAAGGCGGGGTGGGGGAGCAGTACTTC